The clone carrying this TCR beta chain has only a few counts. The germline V gene has CDR1 SGHAT and CDR2 FQNNGV. Between the trimmed V and J ends, which lost 0 bases and 6 bases, there was a span of 8 bases. The CDR3 covers 13 residues. Original methodology: Amplified reference gene primers provided the basis for estimating nucleated cell counts. Clones were sequenced by immunoSEQ multiplex PCR, and TCRdb holds only the in-frame ones, with some missing. The V and J calls and clone size were taken over from that table, and D and trimming were inferred from the DNA. There are some 200,000 clones in the sample; approximately 82% occur only once, and about 1.4% lies in the top ten. This entry belongs to a study of blood T cell repertoires in COVID-19. Study in general: Italy, Spain and the United States were the sources of the convalescent and acute COVID-19 samples. The analysed material was cDNA or gDNA that came from T cells, B-cell-depleted T cells, or PBMCs.

Sequencing was performed on peripheral blood. This sequence was found in a woman in her thirties or forties who had recovered from COVID-19. The chain recombines TRBV11-2 with TRBJ1-1, with TRBD1 as a possible D gene (5 bases). CDR3 in amino acids: CASSLEPGAEAFF. The CDR3, as DNA: TGTGCCAGCAGCTTAGAACCGGGGGCTGAAGCTTTCTTT.